Below, 29 T cell receptor beta chains from the same sample are listed, as sequenced in a study of CD8 T cells in ankylosing spondylitis. Via MiXCR, TCRdb re-called the 5' RACE reads, giving one row per CDR3 protein. The sample lists some 270,000 distinct CDR3 sequences; about 30% were seen once. The specimen was blood, either unsorted or a sorted T cell fraction (not recorded which). The source is a male donor with ankylosing spondylitis or in good health (not recorded which).

The chain has TRBV5-1 and TRBJ2-3; 11 nucleotides match TRBD2. Germline V gene lookup returns CDR1 SGHRS and CDR2 YFSETQ. The CDR3 covers 18 residues. With 0 bases clipped from V and 0 bases from J, the junction kept 6 bases outside the gene matches. CDR3 amino acids: CASSLALAGASSTDTQYF. CDR3 bases: TGCGCCAGCAGCTTGGCACTAGCGGGAGCCTCTAGCACAGATACGCAGTATTTT. Complete variable domain (other parts from reference TRBV5-1 and TRBJ2-3): KAGVTQTPRYLIKTRGQQVTLSCSPISGHRSVSWYQQTPGQGLQFLFEYFSETQRNKGNFPGRFSGRQFSNSRSEMNVSTLELGDSALYLCASSLALAGASSTDTQYFGPGTRLTVL.

This chain links TRBV11-1 with TRBJ1-6, with a weak D call TRBD1 (6 bases). V was shortened by 2 bases and J by 10 bases, with 12 bases between the two germline ends. Germline lookup yields CDR1 SGHAT and CDR2 FQDESV (reference sequence). The CDR3 covers 14 residues. The CDR3 bases are TGTGCCAGCAGCTTAAGGGGGGGTGACTCACCCCTCCACTTT. Its protein product is CASSLRGGDSPLHF.

V usage is TRBV6-1 and J usage is TRBJ2-3; tentatively, D is TRBD1 (6 bases). Trimming pared 6 bases from V and 2 bases from J, leaving 18 bases between. The CDR3 totals 16 residues. Germline V gene lookup returns CDR1 MNHNS and CDR2 SASEGT. The CDR3, as DNA: TGTGCCAGCAGGCCAGTCGAAACAGGGTTCACAGATACGCAGTATTTT. Its translation is CASRPVETGFTDTQYF.

The chain joins TRBV12-3 or TRBV12-4 to TRBJ2-7; tentative D call: TRBD2 (5 bases). The V end lost 0 bases, the J end lost 2 bases, and 5 bases lay between the germline ends. The CDR3 is 13 residues long. CDR3 residues: CASSLARAYEQYF. DNA for the CDR3: TGTGCCAGCAGTTTAGCGAGGGCCTACGAGCAGTACTTC.

This clonotype was detected ten times or more. The rearrangement links TRBV20-1 to TRBJ2-2, with 10 bases that match TRBD1. The junction had 1 base not matched to a gene; V was cut back by 5 bases and J by 1 base. The CDR3 has 14 residues. Per germline, CDR1 DFQATT and CDR2 SNEGSKA (reference sequence). The CDR3 region is CSARDRGNTGELFF. The CDR3 DNA follows: TGCAGTGCTCGGGACAGGGGGAACACCGGGGAGCTGTTTTTT.

The chain links TRBV20-1 to TRBJ2-5; D is unclear. This CDR3 spans 11 amino acids. Germline lookup yields CDR1 DFQATT and CDR2 SNEGSKA (reference sequence). V lost 3 bases, J lost 2 bases, and 4 bases lay in between. CDR3 protein: CSARWQETQYF. For the CDR3, the DNA is TGCAGTGCTAGGTGGCAAGAGACCCAGTACTTC.

This sequence joins TRBV6-1 and TRBJ1-1; 10 bases are a match to TRBD1. From germline, CDR1 is MNHNS and CDR2 SASEGT. The V and J ends lost 5 bases and 6 bases, in that order; junction bases with no gene match: 6. The CDR3 is made up of 14 amino acids. The CDR3 loop reads CASSRDRGQAEAFF. The CDR3 bases are TGTGCCAGCAGTAGAGACAGGGGGCAGGCTGAAGCTTTCTTT.

In this sample, this clonotype turned up a few times. The rearrangement joins TRBV7-8 to TRBJ2-5; D is unresolved. The CDR3 spans 13 residues. In germline, CDR1 is SGHVS, CDR2 FQNEAQ. Trimming cost V 5 bases and J 7 bases, with 14 bases left between them. Here the CDR3 reads CASSVDHGGTQYF. The DNA for the CDR3 is TGTGCCAGCAGCGTCGACCATGGTGGGACCCAGTACTTC.

Regarding this clonotype: The junction departs from the called germline gene at one end, perhaps through a read error. This chain links TRBV10-3 with TRBJ2-2; 7 bases agree with TRBD2. The germline CDR1 and CDR2 sequences are ENHRY and SYGVKD. CDR3 length equals 15 residues. In nucleotides, the CDR3 is TGTGCCATCAGCGATCTCGGGCGACGAACGGGGGGGCTGTTTTTT. Its translation is CAISDLGRRTGGLFF.

The chain is built from TRBV9 and TRBJ2-3; 14 bases agree with TRBD2. The junction had 7 bases not matched to a gene; V was cut back by 4 bases and J by 0 bases. The CDR3 runs 18 residues. Germline lookup yields CDR1 SGDLS and CDR2 YYNGEE. The CDR3 bases are TGTGCCAGCAGCTTTAGACTAGCGGGGGGGCCTAGCACAGATACGCAGTATTTT. Amino acid sequence: CASSFRLAGGPSTDTQYF.

This chain connects TRBV27 to TRBJ1-1; D is possibly TRBD1 (5 bases). CDR3 length: 15 amino acids. V was clipped by 8 bases and J by 0 bases, with 16 bases between them. Germline values: CDR1 MNHEY, CDR2 SMNVEV (reference sequence). The CDR3 nucleotides are TGTGCCAGCCGTGGGTGGGGCTACTTGAACACTGAAGCTTTCTTT. This translates into CASRGWGYLNTEAFF.

The chain carries TRBV5-1 and TRBJ2-7; a weak D match, TRBD1 (5 bases). CDR1 is SGHRS, CDR2 YFSETQ, per germline. Trimming took 4 bases from V and 6 from J, leaving 11 bases between them. CDR3 length: 12 amino acids. CDR3 sequence: CASSHQGFEQYF. CDR3 DNA sequence: TGCGCCAGCAGCCACCAGGGATTCGAGCAGTACTTC.

This clonotype was found many times. The rearrangement links TRBV20-1 to TRBJ2-7, with D perhaps being TRBD1 or TRBD2 (5 bases each). Germline lookup yields CDR1 DFQATT and CDR2 SNEGSKA (reference sequence). The V gene lost 2 bases and the J gene lost 5 bases, with 13 bases spanning the gap. The CDR3 runs to 13 residues. The CDR3 bases are TGCAGTGCTAGACGTGGGGGTTCTAACGAGCAGTACTTC. Amino acids: CSARRGGSNEQYF.

V gene TRBV9 combines with J gene TRBJ2-7, with 7 positions matching TRBD1. The V gene end was trimmed by 3 bases and the J gene end by 3 bases; junction bases not matched to a gene: 6. The germline V gene encodes CDR1 SGDLS and CDR2 YYNGEE. The length of the CDR3 is 14 residues. In DNA, the CDR3 is TGTGCCAGCAGCGAGGGGGCCGGGGTCTACGAGCAGTACTTC. Protein: CASSEGAGVYEQYF. The full variable domain, with the rest looked up from reference TRBV9 and TRBJ2-7, is DSGVTQTPKHLITATGQRVTLRCSPRSGDLSVYWYQQSLDQGLQFLIQYYNGEERAKGNILERFSAQQFPDLHSELNLSSLELGDSALYFCASSEGAGVYEQYFGPGTRLTVT.

This clonotype came up a few times. CDR3 protein: CASSLESGFQPQHF. In DNA, the CDR3 is TGTGCCAGCAGTTTAGAGTCAGGGTTCCAGCCCCAGCATTTT. The rearrangement links TRBV12-3 or TRBV12-4 to TRBJ1-5; D may be TRBD1 (5 bases). With 1 base removed from V and 7 bases from J, the gap between germline ends came to 11 bases. This CDR3 has 14 amino acids.

This clonotype has more than one count but fewer than ten. This sequence joins TRBV9 and TRBJ1-6, with a weak D call TRBD1 (5 bases). The CDR3 length is 14 residues. Per the germline V gene, CDR1 is SGDLS and CDR2 is YYNGEE. Deletions cut 2 bases from V and 7 bases from J, with 10 bases between. CDR3: CASSVRDANSPLHF. The CDR3 nucleotides are TGTGCCAGCAGCGTCCGGGACGCAAATTCACCCCTCCACTTT.

The chain employs TRBV20-1 and TRBJ1-6; D is uncertain. The CDR3 consists of 13 residues. Trimming took 1 base from V and 4 from J, leaving 5 bases between them. Germline V lookup: CDR1 DFQATT, CDR2 SNEGSKA (reference sequence). CDR3 protein: CSARVPYNSPLHF. In DNA form, the CDR3 reads TGCAGTGCTAGAGTACCGTATAATTCACCCCTCCACTTT.

A few counts support this clonotype. V is TRBV28 and J is TRBJ2-7, with D uncertain. Germline CDR1 reads MDHEN; CDR2 reads SYDVKM. The CDR3 runs 13 residues. Trimming took off 8 bases at V and 3 bases at J, with 14 bases between the two ends. Here the CDR3 reads CASRKGSLYEQYF. The CDR3 bases are TGTGCCAGCCGGAAAGGGTCCCTCTACGAGCAGTACTTC.

The table lists this clonotype with a count of one. The chain uses TRBV7-2 and TRBJ1-4, with 9 bases that match TRBD1. The V gene's germline CDR1 is SGHTA and CDR2 FQGNSA. Trimming cost V 3 bases and J 7 bases; bases outside gene matches: 3. The CDR3 is made up of 14 amino acids. The CDR3 sequence is CASSFSTGGEKLFF. In nucleotides, the CDR3 is TGTGCCAGCAGCTTCTCGACAGGGGGTGAAAAACTGTTTTTT.

This rearrangement joins TRBV3-1 to TRBJ2-5; D assignment may be TRBD1 or TRBD2 (6 bases each). The CDR3 totals 16 residues. The V end lost 2 bases, the J end lost 4 bases, and 17 bases lay between the germline ends. Germline V gene lookup returns CDR1 LGHDT and CDR2 YNNKEL (reference sequence). DNA for the CDR3: TGTGCCAGCAGCCAATCGGGGGCCGTGAAGGGAGAGACCCAGTACTTC. Protein product: CASSQSGAVKGETQYF.

V and J are TRBV12-3 or TRBV12-4 and TRBJ1-4; no reliable D call. Trimming cost V 5 bases and J 8 bases, with 12 bases left between them. The length of the CDR3 is 13 residues. Here the CDR3 reads CASSPRSVEKLFF. The CDR3 nucleotides are TGTGCCAGCAGTCCCCGTTCAGTGGAAAAACTGTTTTTT.

This clonotype has at least ten counts. The chain links TRBV12-3 or TRBV12-4 to TRBJ2-3; a possible D gene is TRBD1 (5 bases). This CDR3 region has 14 residues. The ends were cut back, 4 bases at V and 4 bases at J, with 12 bases in the middle. This chain's CDR3 is CASSSPGLADTQYF. The DNA for the CDR3 is TGTGCCAGCAGTTCGCCAGGGTTGGCAGATACGCAGTATTTT.

The rearrangement links TRBV20-1 to TRBJ2-5, with D hard to call. From germline, CDR1 is DFQATT and CDR2 SNEGSKA (reference sequence). This CDR3 spans 13 amino acids. The CDR3 DNA sequence: TGCAGCATAGAATCGGCCAACCAAGAGACCCAGTACTTC. Translation: CSIESANQETQYF.

V is TRBV3-1 and J is TRBJ2-7; a possible D gene is TRBD1 (7 bases). V shed 2 bases and J shed 2 bases, with 13 bases lying between them. Germline V gives CDR1 LGHDT, CDR2 YNNKEL (reference sequence). The CDR3 length is 15 residues. Written as DNA, the CDR3 is TGTGCCAGCAGCCAACAGGGGGGTGGAACCTACGAGCAGTACTTC. Encoded protein: CASSQQGGGTYEQYF.

This clonotype was picked up a small number of times. This chain joins TRBV5-6 and TRBJ2-7; 11 bases line up with TRBD2. CDR1 is SGHDT, CDR2 YYEEEE, per germline. V shed 0 bases and J 2 bases; nucleotides not matched to a gene: 1. The CDR3 runs to 15 residues. The CDR3 sequence is CASSLGGLAAYEQYF. The CDR3 nucleotides are TGTGCCAGCAGCTTGGGGGGACTAGCGGCCTACGAGCAGTACTTC.

J is TRBJ1-2 and V is TRBV18; maybe TRBD1 (6 bases). Germline V gene lookup returns CDR1 KGHSH and CDR2 LQKENI. The CDR3 has 13 amino acids. Trimming left V 3 bases short and J 4 bases short, with 9 bases between. The DNA of the CDR3 is TGTGCCAGCTCACCGGGACAAATCTATGGCTACACCTTC. It translates to CASSPGQIYGYTF.

The chain recombines TRBV12-3 or TRBV12-4 with TRBJ2-2; 10 bases agree with TRBD2. The CDR3 loop spans 15 amino acids. After removal of 6 bases from V and 5 bases from J, the junction contained 6 bases not matched to a gene. CDR3 sequence: CASRPGLALTGELFF. The CDR3 nucleotides are TGTGCCAGCAGACCGGGACTAGCGTTGACCGGGGAGCTGTTTTTT.

The J gene is TRBJ1-1, the V gene TRBV29-1, with unresolved D. The V end lost 5 bases, the J end lost 3 bases, and 13 bases lay between the germline ends. Germline CDR1 is SQVTM and CDR2 is ANQGSEA. The CDR3 is 13 amino acids. CDR3 in amino acids: CSVSFKRDTEAFF. The CDR3 DNA reads TGCAGCGTTTCTTTTAAACGGGACACTGAAGCTTTCTTT.

V is TRBV5-1 and J is TRBJ2-7; TRBD1 aligns across 7 bases. The germline CDR1 and CDR2 sequences are SGHRS and YFSETQ. This CDR3 is built from 15 residues. V lost 0 bases and J lost 3; bases outside the gene matches: 6. CDR3 loop: CASSLAGQSVYEQYF. Written as DNA, the CDR3 is TGCGCCAGCAGCTTGGCGGGACAGTCTGTCTACGAGCAGTACTTC.